This T cell receptor (beta chain) was retrieved from a study of T cell responses to AZD1222 COVID-19 vaccine. TCRdb's copy holds only in-frame clones and misses some; the assay was immunoSEQ multiplex PCR. The data show 120,000 or so clones, about 86% seen once. Per germline, CDR1 LGHDT and CDR2 YNNKEL (reference sequence). The trim removed 6 bases at V and 6 bases at J, leaving 7 bases unmatched. The CDR3 extends over 14 amino acids. Concerning this clone itself: The antigen is undetermined.

Study outcomes and limitations: Nearly half of unique spike-specific TCRs reportedly avoided B.1.351 and B.1.1.7 mutated regions. When two AZD1222 doses had been given, Spike-specific TCR breadth and depth rose.

The study pooled second doses at about 4 or about 12 weeks. The chain recombines TRBV3-1 (or the pseudogene TRBV3-2) with TRBJ2-1, with 8 positions matching TRBD2. The source was peripheral blood, collected 28 days after the second AZD1222 dose. The receptor was derived from an adult who received the AZD1222 COVID-19 vaccine. The CDR3 coding sequence is TGTGCCAGCAGTCTGATAGCGGGATTCAATGAGCAGTTCTTC. This gives the protein CASSLIAGFNEQFF.